Presented here are 8 T cell receptor beta chains from one specimen sequenced in a study of OX40 agonist ivuxolimab in advanced cancers. Assay: immunoSEQ multiplex PCR; the TCRdb copy retains only in-frame clones and omits some. The top ten hold around 0.51% of the sample, which has about 73,000 clones, 85% to 90% seen once. The material sequenced was CD4+ or CD8+ T cells sorted from blood, taken in a trial of the OX40 agonist ivuxolimab. These receptors were obtained from an adult with an advanced solid tumor such as melanoma, head and neck, liver or kidney cancer.

The chain joins TRBV7-8 to TRBJ2-7; maybe TRBD2 (6 bases). This CDR3 region has 16 residues. Germline V gives CDR1 SGHVS, CDR2 FQNEAQ. V was cut by 2 bases and J by 2 bases, with 16 bases left in between. CDR3 nucleotides: TGTGCCAGCAGCTTAATGGTATTAGCGGAGCCCTACGAGCAGTACTTC. Its protein is CASSLMVLAEPYEQYF.

The CDR3 coding sequence is TGTGCCAGCGGAGACAGGAAGAACACTGAAGCTTTCTTT. Its translation is CASGDRKNTEAFF. The chain carries TRBV6-1 and TRBJ1-1; possible D gene TRBD1, 6 bases. The CDR3 has 13 residues. Per germline, CDR1 MNHNS and CDR2 SASEGT. V was trimmed by 8 bases and J by 1 base, leaving 11 bases between them.

This clone appeared a single time. Written as DNA, the CDR3 is TGTGCCAGCACGATGAACACTGAAGCTTTCTTT. Translated, it gives CASTMNTEAFF. The V gene is TRBV28, the J gene TRBJ1-1; the D is unclear. Germline V gives CDR1 MDHEN, CDR2 SYDVKM. V shed 7 bases and J shed 0 bases, with 3 bases lying between them. The CDR3 spans 11 residues.

The gene calls are TRBV30 and TRBJ2-5; weak D call: TRBD2 (5 bases). Germline values: CDR1 GTSNPN, CDR2 SVGIG (reference sequence). This CDR3 comprises 13 residues. The V end was cut by 0 bases, the J end by 5 bases, with 10 bases between. The DNA for the CDR3 is TGTGCCTGGAGTGTAGAGGGTGGGGAGACCCAGTACTTC. The encoded protein is CAWSVEGGETQYF.

The chain recombines TRBV7-9 with TRBJ1-4; D is undetermined. The CDR3 extends over 15 amino acids. CDR1 is SEHNR, CDR2 FQNEAQ, per germline (reference sequence). Deletions cut 5 bases from V and 11 bases from J, with 21 bases between. CDR3 region: CASSISGPEGSKLFF. CDR3 DNA: TGTGCCAGCAGCATCTCCGGACCAGAAGGGAGCAAACTGTTTTTT.

The V call is TRBV28, the J call TRBJ1-2, with D unresolved. Trimming shortened V by 6 bases and J by 8 bases, and 19 bases separated the two germline ends. CDR3 size: 14 residues. CDR1 is MDHEN, CDR2 SYDVKM, per germline. The CDR3 reads CASSKQRPNRGYTF. In DNA form, the CDR3 reads TGTGCCAGCAGCAAACAAAGGCCCAATAGGGGCTACACCTTC.

This chain connects TRBV19 to TRBJ2-3; 9 bases are a match to TRBD1. In germline, CDR1 is LNHDA, CDR2 SQIVND (reference sequence). The CDR3 is 16 amino acids. The V and J ends lost 4 bases and 1 base, in that order; junction bases with no gene match: 6. This CDR3 is CASSTENRGRTDTQYF. The CDR3 DNA reads as TGTGCCAGTAGTACCGAAAACAGGGGGCGCACAGATACGCAGTATTTT.

The chain has TRBV28 and TRBJ1-3; the D is unclear. CDR1 is MDHEN, CDR2 SYDVKM, per germline. Trimming shortened V by 1 base and J by 0 bases, and 4 bases separated the two germline ends. The CDR3 totals 14 residues. The CDR3 coding sequence is TGTGCCAGCAGTTTATTCGTCTCTGGAAACACCATATATTTT. Protein: CASSLFVSGNTIYF.